This T cell receptor (beta chain) emerged from a study of tumor-infiltrating lymphocytes in oesophageal squamous cell carcinoma. Unmatched junction bases numbered 12, after V lost 4 bases and J lost 13 bases. The germline gives CDR1 KGHDR, CDR2 SFDVKD. This CDR3 region has 14 residues. TCRdb reanalysed the PCR reads using MiXCR and keeps one entry per CDR3 protein. The sample lists roughly 14,000 distinct CDR3 sequences, roughly 50% occurring once. The V gene is TRBV24-1, the J gene TRBJ2-1, with 7 bases matching TRBD1. Sequencing was carried out using blood. This receptor was obtained from a male donor with esophageal squamous cell carcinoma. The CDR3 here is CATSETGTVETQFF. The CDR3, as DNA: TGTGCCACCAGTGAGACCGGGACAGTAGAGACCCAGTTCTTC.